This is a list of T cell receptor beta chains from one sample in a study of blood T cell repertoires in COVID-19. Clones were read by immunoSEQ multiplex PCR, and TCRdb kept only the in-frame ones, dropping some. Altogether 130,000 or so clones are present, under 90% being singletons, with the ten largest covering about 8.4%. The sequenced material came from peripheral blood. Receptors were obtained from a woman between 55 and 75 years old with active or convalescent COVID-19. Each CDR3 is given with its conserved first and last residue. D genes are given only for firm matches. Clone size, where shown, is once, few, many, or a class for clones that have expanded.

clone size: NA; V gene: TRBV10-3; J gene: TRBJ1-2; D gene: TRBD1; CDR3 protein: CAISGQGKDYGYTF; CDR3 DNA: TGTGCCATCAGTGGACAGGGGAAAGACTATGGCTACACCTTC
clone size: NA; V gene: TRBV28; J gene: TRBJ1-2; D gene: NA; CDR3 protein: CASRTRGLGYTF; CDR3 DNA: TGTGCCAGCAGGACCAGGGGCTTAGGCTACACCTTC
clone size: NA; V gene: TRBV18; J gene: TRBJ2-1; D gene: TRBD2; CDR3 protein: CASSQTSGGANEQFF; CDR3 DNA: TGTGCCAGCTCACAGACTAGCGGGGGGGCCAATGAGCAGTTCTTC
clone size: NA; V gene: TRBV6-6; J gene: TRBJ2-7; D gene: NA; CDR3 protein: CASSYAAGSYEQYF; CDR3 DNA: TGTGCCAGCAGTTACGCGGCCGGGTCCTACGAGCAGTACTTC
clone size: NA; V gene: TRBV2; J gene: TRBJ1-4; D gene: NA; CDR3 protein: CASSAQGPGEKLFF; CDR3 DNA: TGTGCCAGCAGCGCACAGGGTCCGGGTGAAAAACTGTTTTTT
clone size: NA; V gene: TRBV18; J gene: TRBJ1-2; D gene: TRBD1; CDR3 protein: CASSPAGQDRYTF; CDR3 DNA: TGTGCCAGCTCACCGGCGGGACAGGATCGCTACACCTTC
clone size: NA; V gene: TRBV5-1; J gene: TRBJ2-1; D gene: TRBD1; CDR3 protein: CASSLGDRGDEQFF; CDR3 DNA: TGCGCCAGCAGCCTGGGGGACAGGGGCGATGAGCAGTTCTTC
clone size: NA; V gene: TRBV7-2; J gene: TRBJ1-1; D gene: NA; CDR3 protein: CASSPPSRVAFF; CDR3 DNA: TGTGCCAGCAGCCCGCCCTCCCGAGTGGCTTTCTTT
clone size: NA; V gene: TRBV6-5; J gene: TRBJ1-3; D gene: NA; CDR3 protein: CASSPGGGNTIYF; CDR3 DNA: TGTGCCAGCAGTCCCGGGGGAGGAAACACCATATATTTT
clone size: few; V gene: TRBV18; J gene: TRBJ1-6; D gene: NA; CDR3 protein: CASSPTSSYNSPLHF; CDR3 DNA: TGTGCCAGCTCACCAACGAGTTCCTATAATTCACCCCTCCACTTT
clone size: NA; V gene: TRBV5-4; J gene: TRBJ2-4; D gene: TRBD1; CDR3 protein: CASSSGTDTLAKNIQYF; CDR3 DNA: TGTGCCAGCAGCTCCGGGACAGACACTCTAGCCAAAAACATTCAGTACTTC